This T cell receptor beta chain is from a study of blood T cell repertoires in COVID-19. In the study overall: Researchers got acute and convalescent COVID-19 samples from the United States, Italy and Spain.

Produced via immunoSEQ multiplex PCR; TCRdb's table is partial and in-frame only. The repertoire holds about 480,000 clones, with about 88% as singletons. V lost 1 base and J lost 8, with 11 bases in between. The CDR3 length is 13 residues. This clonotype originated in a woman aged 60-75 years who had recovered from COVID-19. The chain carries TRBV12-3 or TRBV12-4 and TRBJ1-2; D is perhaps TRBD1 (6 bases). The sample taken for sequencing was PBMCs or T cells enriched from blood (not recorded which). The CDR3 loop is CASSLGQGHGYTF. Written as DNA, the CDR3 is TGTGCCAGCAGTTTAGGGCAGGGGCACGGCTACACCTTC.